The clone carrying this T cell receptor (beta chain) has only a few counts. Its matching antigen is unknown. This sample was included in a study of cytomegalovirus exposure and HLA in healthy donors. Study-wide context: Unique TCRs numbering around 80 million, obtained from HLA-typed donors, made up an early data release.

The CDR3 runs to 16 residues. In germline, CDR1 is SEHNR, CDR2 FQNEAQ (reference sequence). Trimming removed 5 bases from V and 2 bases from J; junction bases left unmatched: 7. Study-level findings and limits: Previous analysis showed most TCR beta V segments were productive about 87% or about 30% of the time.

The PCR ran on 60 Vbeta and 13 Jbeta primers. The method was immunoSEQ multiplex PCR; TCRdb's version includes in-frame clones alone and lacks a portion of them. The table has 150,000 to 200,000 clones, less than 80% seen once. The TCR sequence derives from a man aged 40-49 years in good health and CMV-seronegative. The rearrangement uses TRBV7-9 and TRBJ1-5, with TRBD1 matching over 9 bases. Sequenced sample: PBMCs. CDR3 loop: CASSPTGGFGNQPQHF. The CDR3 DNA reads TGTGCCAGCAGCCCAACAGGGGGCTTCGGCAATCAGCCCCAGCATTTT.